This T cell receptor beta chain was observed in a study of cytomegalovirus exposure and HLA in healthy donors. Background on the study: A later analysis reported the roughly 120 validation repertoires used the same platform as the approximately 660 first-cohort repertoires.

Study-wide results and caveats: Under in vitro conditions, a few CMV-associated chains were confirmed as specific for CMV antigens. It was approximately 150 TCR beta chains that were listed as cytomegalovirus-associated.

Only in-frame clones appear in the TCRdb table, and some are missing; sequencing was by immunoSEQ multiplex PCR. The sample consists of approximately 230,000 clones, roughly nine tenths of them appearing once. Donors were drawn from the 120-subject validation cohort, separate from the 666-subject first cohort. Turning to this clone: Its antigen is currently unknown.

This CDR3 is built from 14 residues. Trimming took 0 bases from V and 6 from J; bases not matched to a gene: 2. Germline V CDR1 and CDR2: SGHRS, YFSETQ. Material: PBMCs. The sequence was obtained from a man between 18 and 29 years old in good health and CMV-seropositive. The chain uses TRBV5-1 and TRBJ1-5, with TRBD1 matching over 8 bases. The CDR3 spells CASSLAGGVQPQHF. CDR3 sequence (DNA): TGCGCCAGCAGCTTGGCAGGGGGCGTTCAGCCCCAGCATTTT.